This record looks at one T cell receptor beta chain sequence and its context. The antigen is not known. The CDR3 has 13 residues. CDR1 and CDR2 from the germline V gene are MNHEY and SMNVEV (reference sequence). The ends were cut back, 3 bases at V and 2 bases at J, with 7 bases in the middle. Primers: 60 Vbeta forward and 13 Jbeta reverse. TCRdb's table, derived via immunoSEQ multiplex PCR, lists solely in-frame clones and lacks some. The sample has some 150,000 clones; 79% are singletons. This sample stems from a study of cytomegalovirus exposure and HLA in healthy donors. Overall study results and limits: Based on reports, TCR beta sequences accurately predicted HLA-A and HLA-B alleles for most subjects.

V is TRBV27 and J is TRBJ1-2, with D perhaps TRBD1 (6 bases). The sequence derives from a middle-aged man in good health and CMV-seronegative. The sequenced material came from PBMCs. CDR3 region: CASSLGQNYGYTF. The CDR3 bases are TGTGCCAGCAGTTTGGGACAAAACTATGGCTACACCTTC.